The 22 T cell receptor beta chains below all came from one sample that was sequenced in a study of T cell responses to AZD1222 COVID-19 vaccine. Assay used: immunoSEQ multiplex PCR; TCRdb lists only in-frame clones, some missing. The sample has more than 85,000 clones, nearly 90% seen once; the top ten hold 2.5% to 3.5%. This specimen consisted of peripheral blood, obtained on day 0 of AZD1222 vaccination. The source is an adult in good health.

This chain links TRBV3-1 (or the pseudogene TRBV3-2) with TRBJ2-3; D is possibly TRBD2 (5 bases). Germline V gene sequence: CDR1 LGHDT, CDR2 YNNKEL (reference sequence). The CDR3 is 15 residues long. V gave up 4 bases and J gave up 0 bases, with 11 bases separating them. The CDR3 coding sequence is TGTGCCAGCAGCCCCGACCGGACTAGCACAGATACGCAGTATTTT. It yields the protein CASSPDRTSTDTQYF.

The chain employs TRBV29-1 and TRBJ2-4, with D tentatively TRBD2 (7 bases). The germline V and J ends were trimmed by 4 bases and 0 bases, with 10 bases remaining between them. CDR1 is SQVTM and CDR2 is ANQGSEA in the germline V gene. There are 14 residues in the CDR3. In DNA form, the CDR3 reads TGCAGCGTTGGCGGGGGCAGAGCCAAAAACATTCAGTACTTC. This sequence encodes CSVGGGRAKNIQYF.

The gene calls are TRBV21-1 and TRBJ1-2. TRBV21-1 counts as a pseudogene. The CDR3 length is 14 residues. The CDR3 region has the DNA TGTGCCAGCAGCAAAGCAGAGGGAAACTATGGCTACACCTTC. Residues: CASSKAEGNYGYTF.

The chain uses TRBV7-2 and TRBJ2-5, with D perhaps assigned TRBD1 or TRBD2 (5 bases each). V shed 7 bases and J shed 5 bases, with 17 bases lying between them. CDR1 and CDR2 from the germline V gene are SGHTA and FQGNSA. The CDR3 is made up of 14 amino acids. The CDR3 DNA reads TGTGCCAGCACCCATTCGGGGCAGGGTGAGACCCAGTACTTC. Translated: CASTHSGQGETQYF.

The rearrangement links TRBV5-1 to TRBJ2-1, with D hard to call. Trimming removed 0 bases at V and 5 bases at J, with 9 bases between. Looked up from germline, CDR1 is SGHRS and CDR2 is YFSETQ. CDR3 size: 14 residues. CDR3 amino acids: CASSLEAANNEQFF. The CDR3, as DNA: TGCGCCAGCAGCTTGGAGGCAGCCAACAATGAGCAGTTCTTC.

J is TRBJ1-5 and V is TRBV28, with a weak D call TRBD1 (5 bases). The CDR3 sequence is 14 residues long. Trimming took off 6 bases at V and 7 bases at J, with 16 bases between the two ends. The germline CDR1 and CDR2 sequences are MDHEN and SYDVKM. In DNA, the CDR3 is TGTGCCAGCAGAGCCGGACTCGGGGGACAGCCCCAGCATTTT. Translated, it gives CASRAGLGGQPQHF.

The count of this clone is one. The chain employs TRBV28 and TRBJ2-5; D assignment may be TRBD1 or TRBD2 (5 bases each). Germline CDR1 MDHEN, CDR2 SYDVKM. Deletions cut 1 base from V and 5 bases from J, with 14 bases between. The CDR3 has 15 residues. In DNA form, the CDR3 reads TGTGCCAGCAGTTTATTGGACTCGGGGCGGGAGACCCAGTACTTC. Translation gives CASSLLDSGRETQYF. The whole variable domain, filled in from reference TRBV28 and TRBJ2-5, reads DVKVTQSSRYLVKRTGEKVFLECVQDMDHENMFWYRQDPGLGLRLIYFSYDVKMKEKGDIPEGYSVSREKKERFSLILESASTNQTSMYLCASSLLDSGRETQYFGPGTRLLVL.

The chain joins TRBV5-4 to TRBJ1-5; 8 bases map to TRBD1. The CDR3 is 13 residues long. Germline V lookup: CDR1 SGHNT, CDR2 YYREEE (reference sequence). J lost 5 bases, V lost 4 bases, and 2 bases had no gene match. CDR3 sequence reads: CASSVDRDQPQHF. CDR3 coding DNA: TGTGCCAGCAGCGTGGACAGGGATCAGCCCCAGCATTTT. The whole variable domain, filled in from reference TRBV5-4 and TRBJ1-5, reads ETGVTQSPTHLIKTRGQQVTLRCSSQSGHNTVSWYQQALGQGPQFIFQYYREEENGRGNFPPRFSGLQFPNYSSELNVNALELDDSALYLCASSVDRDQPQHFGDGTRLSIL.

The genes are TRBV3-1 (or the pseudogene TRBV3-2) and TRBJ1-4; D is perhaps TRBD1 (6 bases). The CDR3 is 17 residues long. Trimming pared 4 bases from V and 2 bases from J, leaving 17 bases between. The germline CDR1 and CDR2 sequences are LGHDT and YNNKEL (reference sequence). DNA of the CDR3: TGTGCCAGCAGCCCCGAAAGGGGGGGAACTACTAATGAAAAACTGTTTTTT. This codes for CASSPERGGTTNEKLFF.

The table lists this clone with a count of one. The V gene is TRBV29-1, the J gene TRBJ2-7; TRBD2 is a possible D gene (5 bases). Trimming took 2 bases from V and 3 from J, leaving 14 bases between them. This CDR3 has 14 residues. In germline, CDR1 is SQVTM, CDR2 ANQGSEA. CDR3 in amino acids: CSVEKPGVGYEQYF. The CDR3 DNA reads as TGCAGCGTTGAAAAGCCCGGGGTTGGCTACGAGCAGTACTTC.

This chain links TRBV9 with TRBJ1-1; TRBD1 matches 8 bases. The junction had 7 bases not matched to a gene; V was cut back by 4 bases and J by 5 bases. Germline V gives CDR1 SGDLS, CDR2 YYNGEE. The CDR3 has 14 residues. Written as DNA, the CDR3 is TGTGCCAGCAGCCGGACGCGGACAGGGACTGAAGCTTTCTTT. Its protein is CASSRTRTGTEAFF.

This sequence joins TRBV4-2 and TRBJ2-5; a weak D match, TRBD2 (5 bases). Trimming removed 1 base at V and 3 bases at J, with 9 bases between. Germline V lookup: CDR1 LGHNA, CDR2 YNFKEQ. The CDR3 totals 14 residues. The DNA for the CDR3 is TGTGCCAGCAGCCAAGGGGGAGCGGAAGAGACCCAGTACTTC. Translating it yields CASSQGGAEETQYF.

This clone was seen once. The chain is built from TRBV6-5 and TRBJ1-2, with TRBD1 matching 10 bases. The CDR3 consists of 14 residues. Germline CDR1 reads MNHEY; CDR2 reads SVGAGI. With 8 bases clipped from V and 5 bases from J, the junction kept 8 bases outside the gene matches. CDR3 sequence reads: CASFSGQGIYGYTF. The CDR3 region has the DNA TGTGCCAGCTTTTCGGGACAGGGGATTTATGGCTACACCTTC.

This clone was picked up one time. The chain couples TRBV4-1 to TRBJ2-2; no clear D. From germline, CDR1 is MGHRA and CDR2 YSYEKL. There are 14 residues in the CDR3. V shed 3 bases and J shed 0 bases, with 5 bases lying between them. CDR3 in amino acids: CASSHGTNTGELFF. CDR3 nucleotide sequence: TGCGCCAGCAGCCATGGGACGAACACCGGGGAGCTGTTTTTT.

The rearrangement uses TRBV5-1 and TRBJ2-2; D unresolved. Germline CDR1 and CDR2: SGHRS and YFSETQ. This CDR3 is built from 16 residues. V dropped 4 bases and J dropped 8 bases, with 21 bases sitting between them. DNA for the CDR3: TGCGCCAGCAGCCAAGGTGATACTACCGGGCAGGGGGAGCTGTTTTTT. Residues: CASSQGDTTGQGELFF.

This chain joins TRBV9 and TRBJ2-1; D not resolved. Trimming removed 1 base at V and 7 bases at J, with 12 bases between. Germline lookup yields CDR1 SGDLS and CDR2 YYNGEE. This CDR3 has 14 residues. CDR3 sequence (DNA): TGTGCCAGCAGCGTAAGGATGGGCAATAATGAGCAGTTCTTC. Translated, it gives CASSVRMGNNEQFF.

V gene TRBV19 combines with J gene TRBJ1-4; weak D call: TRBD1 (6 bases). Trimming stripped 5 bases from V and 7 bases from J, with 11 bases between. Germline lookup yields CDR1 LNHDA and CDR2 SQIVND (reference sequence). The CDR3 sequence is 13 residues long. CDR3 amino acids: CASSRGAVEKLFF. The CDR3 bases are TGTGCCAGTAGTCGGGGGGCTGTTGAAAAACTGTTTTTT.

CDR3 sequence: CASSLQIIRSQGENTEAFF. In nucleotides, the CDR3 is TGTGCCAGCAGTTTACAAATAATACGCTCTCAGGGGGAGAACACTGAAGCTTTCTTT. V is TRBV28 and J is TRBJ1-1, with 7 bases lining up with TRBD1. This CDR3 is built from 19 residues. The V and J ends lost 2 bases and 1 base, in that order; junction bases with no gene match: 16. CDR1 is MDHEN and CDR2 is SYDVKM in the germline V gene.

V is TRBV9 and J is TRBJ1-4; 11 bases are a match to TRBD1. This CDR3 is 15 amino acids long. Trimming at V came to 0 bases and at J to 7 bases, leaving 2 bases not matched to a gene. Germline CDR1 SGDLS, CDR2 YYNGEE. The CDR3 reads CASSVGTGGGEKLFF. The CDR3 coding sequence is TGTGCCAGCAGCGTAGGGACAGGGGGCGGTGAAAAACTGTTTTTT. Variable domain in full (rest from reference TRBV9 and TRBJ1-4): DSGVTQTPKHLITATGQRVTLRCSPRSGDLSVYWYQQSLDQGLQFLIQYYNGEERAKGNILERFSAQQFPDLHSELNLSSLELGDSALYFCASSVGTGGGEKLFFGSGTQLSVL.

This rearrangement joins TRBV4-3 to TRBJ2-3, with D possibly being TRBD1 (5 bases). Germline V gives CDR1 LGHNA, CDR2 YSLEER. The CDR3 runs 16 residues. V was clipped by 3 bases and J by 4 bases, with 17 bases between them. CDR3 amino acids: CASSQAGVGVADTQYF. DNA of the CDR3: TGCGCCAGCAGCCAGGCTGGAGTAGGGGTCGCAGATACGCAGTATTTT.

The chain combines TRBV2 with TRBJ2-5; a possible D gene is TRBD2 (6 bases). Trimming took off 7 bases at V and 5 bases at J, with 20 bases between the two ends. Germline values: CDR1 SNHLY, CDR2 FYNNEI. The CDR3 loop spans 15 amino acids. CDR3 loop: CASILDSGGRETQYF. The CDR3 DNA sequence: TGTGCCAGCATTCTAGATAGCGGTGGTAGGGAGACCCAGTACTTC.

The chain employs TRBV10-3 and TRBJ2-5, with a tentative D call TRBD1 (5 bases). V was cut by 4 bases and J by 5 bases, with 11 bases left in between. CDR1 and CDR2 (germline): ENHRY, SYGVKD. This CDR3 region has 13 residues. CDR3 sequence (DNA): TGTGCCATCAGTGTAAAAGCAGGGGAGACCCAGTACTTC. Protein product: CAISVKAGETQYF.